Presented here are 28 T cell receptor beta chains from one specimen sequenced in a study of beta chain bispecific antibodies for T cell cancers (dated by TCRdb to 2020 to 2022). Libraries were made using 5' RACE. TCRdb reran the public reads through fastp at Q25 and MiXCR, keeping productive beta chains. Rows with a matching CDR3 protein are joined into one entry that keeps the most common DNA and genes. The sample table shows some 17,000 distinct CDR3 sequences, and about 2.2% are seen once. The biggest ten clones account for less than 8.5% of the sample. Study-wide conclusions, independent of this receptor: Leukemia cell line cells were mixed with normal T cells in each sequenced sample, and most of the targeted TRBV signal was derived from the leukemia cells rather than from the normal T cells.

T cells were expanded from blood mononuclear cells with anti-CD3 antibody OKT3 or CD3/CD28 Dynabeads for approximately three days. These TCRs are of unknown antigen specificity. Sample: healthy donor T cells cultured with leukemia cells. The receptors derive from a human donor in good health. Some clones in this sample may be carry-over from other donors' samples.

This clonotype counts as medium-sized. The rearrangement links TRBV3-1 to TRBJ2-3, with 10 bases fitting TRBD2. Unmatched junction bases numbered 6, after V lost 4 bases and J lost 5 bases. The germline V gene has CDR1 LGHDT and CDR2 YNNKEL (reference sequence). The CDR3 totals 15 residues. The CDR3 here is CASSLSGGAKDTQYF. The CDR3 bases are TGTGCCAGCAGCCTCAGCGGGGGGGCCAAAGATACGCAGTATTTT.

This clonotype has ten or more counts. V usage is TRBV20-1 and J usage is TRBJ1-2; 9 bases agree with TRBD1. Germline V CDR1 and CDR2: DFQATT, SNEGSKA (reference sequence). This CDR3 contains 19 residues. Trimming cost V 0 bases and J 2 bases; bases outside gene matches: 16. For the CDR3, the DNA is TGCAGTGCTAGAGATTCGAGTCGGGACAGGGCGATGAGGAACTATGGCTACACCTTC. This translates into CSARDSSRDRAMRNYGYTF.

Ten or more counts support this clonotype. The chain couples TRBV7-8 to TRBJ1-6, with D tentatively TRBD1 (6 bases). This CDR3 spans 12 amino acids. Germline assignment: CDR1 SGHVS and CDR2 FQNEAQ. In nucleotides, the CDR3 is TGTGCTTCCGGGACACCGAATTCACCCCTCCACTTT. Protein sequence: CASGTPNSPLHF. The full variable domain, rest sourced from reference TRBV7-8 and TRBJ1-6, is GAGVSQSPRYKVAKRGQDVALRCDPISGHVSLFWYQQALGQGPEFLTYFQNEAQLDKSGLPSDRFFAERPEGSVSTLKIQRTQQEDSAVYLCASGTPNSPLHFGNGTRLTVT.

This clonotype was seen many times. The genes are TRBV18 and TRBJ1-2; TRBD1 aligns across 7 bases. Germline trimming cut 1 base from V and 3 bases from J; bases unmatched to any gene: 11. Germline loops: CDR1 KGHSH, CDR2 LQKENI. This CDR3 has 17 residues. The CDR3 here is CASSPRVTGDIDYGYTF. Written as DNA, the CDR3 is TGTGCCAGCTCACCACGGGTAACAGGGGATATCGACTATGGCTACACCTTC.

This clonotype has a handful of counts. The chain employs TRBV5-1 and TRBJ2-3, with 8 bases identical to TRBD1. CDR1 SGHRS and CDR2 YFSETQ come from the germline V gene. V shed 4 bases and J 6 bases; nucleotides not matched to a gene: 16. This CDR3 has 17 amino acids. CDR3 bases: TGCGCCAGCAGCGATCACGAAGGACAGGGACATGAGGATACGCAGTATTTT. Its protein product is CASSDHEGQGHEDTQYF. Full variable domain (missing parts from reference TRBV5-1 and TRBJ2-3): KAGVTQTPRYLIKTRGQQVTLSCSPISGHRSVSWYQQTPGQGLQFLFEYFSETQRNKGNFPGRFSGRQFSNSRSEMNVSTLELGDSALYLCASSDHEGQGHEDTQYFGPGTRLTVL.

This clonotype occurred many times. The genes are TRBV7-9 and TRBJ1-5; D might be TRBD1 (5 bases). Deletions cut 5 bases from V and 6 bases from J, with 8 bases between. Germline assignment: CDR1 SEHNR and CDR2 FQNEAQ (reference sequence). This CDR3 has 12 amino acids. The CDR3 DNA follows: TGTGCCAGCAGCGGGGGGGGTCAGCCCCAGCATTTT. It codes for CASSGGGQPQHF.

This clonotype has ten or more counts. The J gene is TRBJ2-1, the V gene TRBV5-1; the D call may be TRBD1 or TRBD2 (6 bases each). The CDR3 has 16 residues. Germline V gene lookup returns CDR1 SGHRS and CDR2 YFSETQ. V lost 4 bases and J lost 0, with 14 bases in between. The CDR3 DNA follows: TGCGCCAGCAGCCTGGGGGGCCTAAGCTCCTACAATGAGCAGTTCTTC. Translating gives CASSLGGLSSYNEQFF.

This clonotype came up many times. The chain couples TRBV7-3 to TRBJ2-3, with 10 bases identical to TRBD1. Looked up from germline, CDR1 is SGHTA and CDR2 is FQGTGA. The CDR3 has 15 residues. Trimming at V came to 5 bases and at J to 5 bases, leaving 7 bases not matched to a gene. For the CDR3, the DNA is TGTGCCAGCAGCCAGAGGACAGGGGGTCAAGATACGCAGTATTTT. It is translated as CASSQRTGGQDTQYF.

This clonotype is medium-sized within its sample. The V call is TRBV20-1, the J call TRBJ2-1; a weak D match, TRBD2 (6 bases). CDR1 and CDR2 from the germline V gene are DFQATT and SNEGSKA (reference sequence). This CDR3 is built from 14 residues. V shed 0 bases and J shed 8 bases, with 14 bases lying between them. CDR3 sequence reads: CSARDSPAGHEQFF. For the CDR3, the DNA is TGCAGTGCTAGAGATAGCCCCGCGGGGCATGAGCAGTTCTTC.

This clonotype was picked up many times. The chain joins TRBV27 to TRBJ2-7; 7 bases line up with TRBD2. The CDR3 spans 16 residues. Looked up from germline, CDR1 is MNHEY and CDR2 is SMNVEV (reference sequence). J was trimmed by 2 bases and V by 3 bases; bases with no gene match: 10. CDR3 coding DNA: TGTGCCAGCAGTTTCCACCGGGGGGACGAAGCCTACGAGCAGTACTTC. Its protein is CASSFHRGDEAYEQYF.

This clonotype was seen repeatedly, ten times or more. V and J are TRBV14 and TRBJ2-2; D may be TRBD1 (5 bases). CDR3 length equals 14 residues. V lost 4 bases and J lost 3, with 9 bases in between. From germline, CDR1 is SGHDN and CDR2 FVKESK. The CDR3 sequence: CASSLDMDTGELFF. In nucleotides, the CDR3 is TGTGCCAGCAGCCTGGACATGGACACCGGGGAGCTGTTTTTT.

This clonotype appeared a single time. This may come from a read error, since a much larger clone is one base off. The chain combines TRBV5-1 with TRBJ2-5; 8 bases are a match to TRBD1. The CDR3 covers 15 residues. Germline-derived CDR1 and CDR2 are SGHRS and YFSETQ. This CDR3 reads CASSIATGTGETEYF. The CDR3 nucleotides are TGCGCCAGCAGTATTGCTACCGGGACAGGAGAGACCGAGTACTTC.

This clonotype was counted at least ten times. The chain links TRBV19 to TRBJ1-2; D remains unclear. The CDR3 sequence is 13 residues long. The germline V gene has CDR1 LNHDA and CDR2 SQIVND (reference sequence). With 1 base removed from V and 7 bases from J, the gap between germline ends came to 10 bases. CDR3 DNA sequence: TGTGCCAGTAGTATAGGACTTCGGAGTGGCTACACCTTC. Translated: CASSIGLRSGYTF.

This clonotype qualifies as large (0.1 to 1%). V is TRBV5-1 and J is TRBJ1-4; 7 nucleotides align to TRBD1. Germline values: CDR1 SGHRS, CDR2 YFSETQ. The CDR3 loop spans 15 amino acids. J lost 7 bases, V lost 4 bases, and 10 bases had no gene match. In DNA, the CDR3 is TGCGCCAGCAGCCCGGGACAGCTTCTCGGTGAAAAACTGTTTTTT. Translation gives CASSPGQLLGEKLFF. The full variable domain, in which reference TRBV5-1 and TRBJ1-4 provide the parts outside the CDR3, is KAGVTQTPRYLIKTRGQQVTLSCSPISGHRSVSWYQQTPGQGLQFLFEYFSETQRNKGNFPGRFSGRQFSNSRSEMNVSTLELGDSALYLCASSPGQLLGEKLFFGSGTQLSVL.

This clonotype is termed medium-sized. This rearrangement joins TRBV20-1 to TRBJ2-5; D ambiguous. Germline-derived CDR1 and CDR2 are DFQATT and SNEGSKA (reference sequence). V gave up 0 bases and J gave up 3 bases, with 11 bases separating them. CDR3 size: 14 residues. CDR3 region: CSARDRVGEETQYF. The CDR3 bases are TGCAGTGCTAGAGATCGGGTAGGAGAAGAGACCCAGTACTTC.

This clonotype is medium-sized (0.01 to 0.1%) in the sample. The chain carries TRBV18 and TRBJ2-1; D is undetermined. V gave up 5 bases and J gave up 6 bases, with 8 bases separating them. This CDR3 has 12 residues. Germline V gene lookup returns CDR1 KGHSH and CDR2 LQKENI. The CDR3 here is CASSSSRNEQFF. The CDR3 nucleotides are TGTGCCAGCTCATCCTCACGCAATGAGCAGTTCTTC.

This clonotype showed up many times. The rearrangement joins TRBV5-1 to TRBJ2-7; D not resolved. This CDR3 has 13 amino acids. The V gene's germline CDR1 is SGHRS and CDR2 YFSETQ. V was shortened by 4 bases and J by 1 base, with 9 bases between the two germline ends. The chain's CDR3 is CASSPQESYEQYF. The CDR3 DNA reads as TGCGCCAGCAGCCCCCAGGAATCCTACGAGCAGTACTTC.

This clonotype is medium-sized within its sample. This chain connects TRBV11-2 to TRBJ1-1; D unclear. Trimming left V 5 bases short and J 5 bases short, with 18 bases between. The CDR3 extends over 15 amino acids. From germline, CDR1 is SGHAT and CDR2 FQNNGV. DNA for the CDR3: TGTGCCAGCAGCCCTCCCGGGGAGGGAGAGACTGAAGCTTTCTTT. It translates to CASSPPGEGETEAFF.

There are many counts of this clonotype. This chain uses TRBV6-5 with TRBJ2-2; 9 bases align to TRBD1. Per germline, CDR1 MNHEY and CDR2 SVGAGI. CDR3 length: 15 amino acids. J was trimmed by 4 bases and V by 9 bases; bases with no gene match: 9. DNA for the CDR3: TGTGCCAGTTGCCGGGACAGGGCCTGCACCGGGGAGCTGTTTTTT. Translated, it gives CASCRDRACTGELFF.

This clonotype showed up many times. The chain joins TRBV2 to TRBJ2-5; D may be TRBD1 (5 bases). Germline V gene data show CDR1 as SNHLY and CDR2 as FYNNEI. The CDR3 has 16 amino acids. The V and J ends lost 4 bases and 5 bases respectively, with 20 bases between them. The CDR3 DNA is TGTGCCAGCAGTGGCTCCCGGTTTGACAGTGGGGAGACCCAGTACTTC. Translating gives CASSGSRFDSGETQYF. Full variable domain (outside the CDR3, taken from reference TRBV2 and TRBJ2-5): EPEVTQTPSHQVTQMGQEVILRCVPISNHLYFYWYRQILGQKVEFLVSFYNNEISEKSEIFDDQFSVERPDGSNFTLKIRSTKLEDSAMYFCASSGSRFDSGETQYFGPGTRLLVL.

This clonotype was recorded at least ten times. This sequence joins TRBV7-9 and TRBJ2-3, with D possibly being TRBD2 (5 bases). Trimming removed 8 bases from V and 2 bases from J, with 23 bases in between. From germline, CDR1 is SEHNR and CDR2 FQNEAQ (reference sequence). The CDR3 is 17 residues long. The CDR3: CASVDPDEGLFTDTQYF. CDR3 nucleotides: TGTGCCAGCGTCGATCCCGATGAGGGATTATTCACAGATACGCAGTATTTT.

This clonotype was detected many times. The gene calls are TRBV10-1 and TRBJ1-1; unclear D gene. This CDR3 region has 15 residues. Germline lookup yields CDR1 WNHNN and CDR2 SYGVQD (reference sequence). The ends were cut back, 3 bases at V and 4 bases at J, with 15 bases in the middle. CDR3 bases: TGCGCCAGCAGTGACATTCGCGGACCTCCCACTGAAGCTTTCTTT. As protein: CASSDIRGPPTEAFF.

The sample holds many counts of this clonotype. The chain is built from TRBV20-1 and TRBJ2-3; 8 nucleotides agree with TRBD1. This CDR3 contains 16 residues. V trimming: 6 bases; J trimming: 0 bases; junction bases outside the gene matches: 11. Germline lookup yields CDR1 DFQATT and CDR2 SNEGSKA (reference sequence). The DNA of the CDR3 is TGCAGTGCGATATTGGGACAGGTGGGGAGCACAGATACGCAGTATTTT. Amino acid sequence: CSAILGQVGSTDTQYF.

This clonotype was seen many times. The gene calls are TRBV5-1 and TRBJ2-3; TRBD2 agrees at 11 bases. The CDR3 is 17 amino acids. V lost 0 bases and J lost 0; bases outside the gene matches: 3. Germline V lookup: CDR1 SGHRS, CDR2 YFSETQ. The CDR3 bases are TGCGCCAGCAGCTTGGCTAGCGGGGGGCTTAGCACAGATACGCAGTATTTT. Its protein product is CASSLASGGLSTDTQYF.

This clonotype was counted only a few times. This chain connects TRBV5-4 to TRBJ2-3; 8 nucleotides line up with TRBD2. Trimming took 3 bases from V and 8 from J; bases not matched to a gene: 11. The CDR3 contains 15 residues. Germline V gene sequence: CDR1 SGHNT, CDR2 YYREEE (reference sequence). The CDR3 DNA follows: TGTGCCAGCAGCTCTTCGGGGACTAGTTTATCTACGCAGTATTTT. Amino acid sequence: CASSSSGTSLSTQYF. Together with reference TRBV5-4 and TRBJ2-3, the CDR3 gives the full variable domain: ETGVTQSPTHLIKTRGQQVTLRCSSQSGHNTVSWYQQALGQGPQFIFQYYREEENGRGNFPPRFSGLQFPNYSSELNVNALELDDSALYLCASSSSGTSLSTQYFGPGTRLTVL.

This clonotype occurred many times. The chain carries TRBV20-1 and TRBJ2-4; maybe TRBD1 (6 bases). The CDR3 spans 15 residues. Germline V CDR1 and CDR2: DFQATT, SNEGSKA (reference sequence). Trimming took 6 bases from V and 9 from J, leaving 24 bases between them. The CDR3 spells CSASAQGYEGFIQYF. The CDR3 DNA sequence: TGCAGTGCCAGCGCACAGGGTTATGAAGGGTTCATTCAGTACTTC.

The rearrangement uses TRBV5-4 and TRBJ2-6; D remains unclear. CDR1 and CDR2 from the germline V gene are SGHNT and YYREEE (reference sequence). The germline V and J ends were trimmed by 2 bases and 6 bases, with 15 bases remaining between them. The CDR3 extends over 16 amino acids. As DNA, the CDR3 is TGTGCCAGCAGCTTTGGGTCAGCCGGATTGGCCAACGTCCTGACTTTC. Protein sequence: CASSFGSAGLANVLTF. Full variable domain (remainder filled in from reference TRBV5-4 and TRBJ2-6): ETGVTQSPTHLIKTRGQQVTLRCSSQSGHNTVSWYQQALGQGPQFIFQYYREEENGRGNFPPRFSGLQFPNYSSELNVNALELDDSALYLCASSFGSAGLANVLTFGAGSRLTVL.

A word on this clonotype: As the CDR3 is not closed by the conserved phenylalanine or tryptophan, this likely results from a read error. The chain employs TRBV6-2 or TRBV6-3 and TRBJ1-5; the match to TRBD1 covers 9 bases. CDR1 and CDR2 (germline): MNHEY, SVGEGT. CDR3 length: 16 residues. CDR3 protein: CASSKGTGPLNQPQHY. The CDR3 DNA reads TGCGCCAGCAGTAAGGGGACAGGGCCTCTCAATCAGCCCCAGCATTAT.